The 30 T cell receptor beta chains reported below all come from one sample, sequenced in a study of blood T cell repertoires in COVID-19. Measured with immunoSEQ multiplex PCR; TCRdb has only the in-frame clones, and not every one. The sample has 150,000 to 180,000 clones; under 90% are singletons. Sequenced: peripheral blood. The receptors come from a man in his fifties or sixties with acute or convalescent COVID-19.

This clone was seen only once. The chain joins TRBV4-1 to TRBJ2-4; 11 nucleotides match TRBD2. J was trimmed by 1 base and V by 3 bases; bases with no gene match: 8. The germline CDR1 and CDR2 sequences are MGHRA and YSYEKL. The CDR3 contains 18 residues. In nucleotides, the CDR3 is TGCGCCAGCAGCCATAGCGGGGGGGCTGAGGGGGCCAAAAACATTCAGTACTTC. Its translation is CASSHSGGAEGAKNIQYF.

This chain uses TRBV9 with TRBJ2-3; 11 bases match TRBD2. Losses at the gene ends were 3 bases for V and 2 bases for J; bases not matched to a gene: 11. Germline CDR1 is SGDLS and CDR2 is YYNGEE. The CDR3 covers 18 residues. The CDR3 DNA reads as TGTGCCAGCAGCGCTAGGGGCCTAGCGGGAGGCTTCACAGATACGCAGTATTTT. The encoded protein is CASSARGLAGGFTDTQYF.

This chain connects TRBV7-9 to TRBJ1-4, with 8 bases fitting TRBD1. The germline gives CDR1 SEHNR, CDR2 FQNEAQ (reference sequence). This CDR3 contains 15 residues. The V gene end was trimmed by 7 bases and the J gene end by 4 bases; junction bases not matched to a gene: 8. This CDR3 reads CASTTTDRVNEKLFF. DNA for the CDR3: TGTGCCAGCACCACTACGGACAGGGTTAATGAAAAACTGTTTTTT.

The rearrangement links TRBV5-4 to TRBJ2-3; 8 nucleotides line up with TRBD2. Germline V lookup: CDR1 SGHNT, CDR2 YYREEE (reference sequence). The CDR3 is made up of 17 amino acids. V lost 4 bases and J lost 4; bases outside the gene matches: 14. In nucleotides, the CDR3 is TGTGCCAGCAGCGCCCGGGGACGGGGGGGCCAGGCAGATACGCAGTATTTT. The encoded protein is CASSARGRGGQADTQYF.

This chain links TRBV5-5 with TRBJ1-5, with unresolved D. CDR1 is SGHKS and CDR2 is YYEKEE in the germline V gene (reference sequence). The CDR3 sequence is 15 residues long. Trimming cost V 0 bases and J 2 bases, with 9 bases left between them. The CDR3 loop is CASSLVPTGNQPQHF. DNA for the CDR3: TGTGCCAGCAGCTTGGTCCCTACCGGCAATCAGCCCCAGCATTTT. The entire variable domain, with the rest obtained from reference TRBV5-5 and TRBJ1-5, is as follows: DAGVTQSPTHLIKTRGQQVTLRCSPISGHKSVSWYQQVLGQGPQFIFQYYEKEERGRGNFPDRFSARQFPNYSSELNVNALLLGDSALYLCASSLVPTGNQPQHFGDGTRLSIL.

The genes are TRBV30 and TRBJ2-7; weak D call: TRBD1 (5 bases). The germline CDR1 and CDR2 sequences are GTSNPN and SVGIG (reference sequence). The ends were cut back, 1 base at V and 3 bases at J, with 10 bases in the middle. The CDR3 spans 13 residues. The CDR3 nucleotides are TGTGCCTGGAGTGAGACAGCTTACTACGAGCAGTACTTC. This sequence encodes CAWSETAYYEQYF.

This clone was counted a few times. V and J are TRBV28 and TRBJ2-7; TRBD1 agrees at 9 bases. Germline assignment: CDR1 MDHEN and CDR2 SYDVKM. Trimming at V came to 3 bases and at J to 4 bases, leaving 10 bases not matched to a gene. The CDR3 sequence is 16 residues long. The chain's CDR3 is CASSLPTGGIGYEQYF. For the CDR3, the DNA is TGTGCCAGCAGTTTGCCCACAGGGGGCATCGGGTACGAGCAGTACTTC.

The rearrangement links TRBV28 to TRBJ2-2; D is ambiguous. The V end was cut by 0 bases, the J end by 4 bases, with 3 bases between. Germline V gene sequence: CDR1 MDHEN, CDR2 SYDVKM. This CDR3 region has 13 residues. CDR3 amino acids: CASSLWSTGELFF. CDR3 sequence (DNA): TGTGCCAGCAGTTTATGGAGCACCGGGGAGCTGTTTTTT. The full variable domain, in which reference TRBV28 and TRBJ2-2 provide the parts outside the CDR3, is DVKVTQSSRYLVKRTGEKVFLECVQDMDHENMFWYRQDPGLGLRLIYFSYDVKMKEKGDIPEGYSVSREKKERFSLILESASTNQTSMYLCASSLWSTGELFFGEGSRLTVL.

CDR3 loop: CASIGGNSYGYTF. CDR3 coding DNA: TGTGCCAGCATAGGAGGGAACTCCTATGGCTACACCTTC. V and J are TRBV6-6 and TRBJ1-2; no clear D. Germline lookup yields CDR1 MNHNY and CDR2 SVGAGI (reference sequence). With 7 bases removed from V and 4 bases from J, the gap between germline ends came to 13 bases. The CDR3 sequence is 13 residues long.

The rearrangement uses TRBV19 and TRBJ2-1, with TRBD2 matching 13 bases. Germline V CDR1 and CDR2: LNHDA, SQIVND (reference sequence). This CDR3 is built from 16 residues. V dropped 5 bases and J dropped 7; count of bases not matched to a gene: 8. As DNA, the CDR3 is TGTGCCAGTAGTTTCCGACTAGCGGGAGGTAAGAATGAGCAGTTCTTC. Translating gives CASSFRLAGGKNEQFF.

This clone came up many times. The V call is TRBV15, the J call TRBJ2-3; 10 bases fit TRBD1. CDR3 size: 15 residues. The trim removed 3 bases at V and 4 bases at J, leaving 4 bases unmatched. Germline V gene data show CDR1 as LNHNV and CDR2 as YYDKDF (reference sequence). The CDR3 loop is CATSRDRGVADTQYF. The CDR3 DNA follows: TGTGCCACCAGCAGGGACAGGGGGGTCGCAGATACGCAGTATTTT.

The chain joins TRBV6-5 to TRBJ2-7, with TRBD1 matching 9 bases. CDR1 and CDR2 from the germline V gene are MNHEY and SVGAGI. V was clipped by 6 bases and J by 6 bases; unmatched bases: 6. The CDR3 runs 13 residues. The CDR3: CASRDRGVPEQYF. DNA of the CDR3: TGTGCCAGCAGGGACAGGGGAGTCCCCGAGCAGTACTTC.

This chain links TRBV12-5 with TRBJ1-2, with 8 bases matching TRBD1. Germline values: CDR1 LGHNT, CDR2 FRNRAP. This CDR3 is 14 amino acids long. The junction had 8 bases not matched to a gene; V was cut back by 5 bases and J by 6 bases. CDR3 in DNA: TGTGCTAGTGGTCTTCTAACAGGGGGAAATGGCTACACCTTC. As protein: CASGLLTGGNGYTF.

The chain joins TRBV3-1 (or the pseudogene TRBV3-2) to TRBJ1-1; maybe TRBD1 (5 bases). CDR1 is LGHDT, CDR2 YNNKEL, per germline (reference sequence). Trimming cost V 6 bases and J 5 bases, with 10 bases left between them. The CDR3 runs to 12 residues. The CDR3 region has the DNA TGTGCCAGCAGTGGGGGAGGGACTGAAGCTTTCTTT. It codes for CASSGGGTEAFF.

V is TRBV5-1 and J is TRBJ2-1; 13 bases are shared with TRBD2. The length of the CDR3 is 17 residues. The germline CDR1 and CDR2 sequences are SGHRS and YFSETQ. V trimming: 4 bases; J trimming: 4 bases; junction bases outside the gene matches: 8. The CDR3 DNA sequence: TGCGCCAGCAGCCCGGGACTAGCGGGGAGTTTTTACAATGAGCAGTTCTTC. It specifies CASSPGLAGSFYNEQFF.

The genes are TRBV5-1 and TRBJ2-3, with 10 bases fitting TRBD2. The CDR3 totals 14 residues. Germline assignment: CDR1 SGHRS and CDR2 YFSETQ. Trimming at V came to 4 bases and at J to 5 bases, leaving 4 bases not matched to a gene. Here the CDR3 DNA reads TGCGCCAGCAGCCCCCTAGCGGGGGAAGATACGCAGTATTTT. As protein: CASSPLAGEDTQYF. Full variable domain (remainder filled in from reference TRBV5-1 and TRBJ2-3): KAGVTQTPRYLIKTRGQQVTLSCSPISGHRSVSWYQQTPGQGLQFLFEYFSETQRNKGNFPGRFSGRQFSNSRSEMNVSTLELGDSALYLCASSPLAGEDTQYFGPGTRLTVL.

This clone was seen just once. This chain links TRBV9 with TRBJ1-4; possible D gene TRBD1, 5 bases. With 3 bases removed from V and 0 bases from J, the gap between germline ends came to 9 bases. CDR3 size: 15 residues. Germline-derived CDR1 and CDR2 are SGDLS and YYNGEE. The CDR3 sequence is CASSAQGATNEKLFF. In DNA, the CDR3 is TGTGCCAGCAGCGCGCAGGGTGCAACTAATGAAAAACTGTTTTTT.

This clone has more than one count but fewer than ten. The chain couples TRBV5-4 to TRBJ2-7; TRBD2 aligns across 7 bases. Germline V lookup: CDR1 SGHNT, CDR2 YYREEE (reference sequence). Trimming took 0 bases from V and 0 from J; bases not matched to a gene: 6. This CDR3 region has 16 residues. The CDR3 here is CASSLAPAGVSYEQYF. CDR3 DNA sequence: TGTGCCAGCAGCTTGGCCCCCGCGGGGGTCTCCTACGAGCAGTACTTC.

This rearrangement joins TRBV3-1 (or the pseudogene TRBV3-2) to TRBJ2-1; D perhaps matches TRBD2 (6 bases). This CDR3 contains 18 residues. V was shortened by 0 bases and J by 3 bases, with 18 bases between the two germline ends. The germline CDR1 and CDR2 sequences are LGHDT and YNNKEL (reference sequence). CDR3 residues: CASSQEFYGRTGYNEQFF. The CDR3 DNA sequence: TGTGCCAGCAGCCAAGAATTTTACGGGAGAACTGGCTACAATGAGCAGTTCTTC.

V and J are TRBV19 and TRBJ1-3; 7 bases fit TRBD1. There are 18 residues in the CDR3. CDR1 and CDR2 (germline): LNHDA, SQIVND (reference sequence). V lost 8 bases and J lost 4; bases outside the gene matches: 20. The CDR3 reads CASSDPGQMGVSGNTIYF. The CDR3, as DNA: TGTGCCAGTTCGGATCCGGGACAGATGGGTGTATCCGGAAACACCATATATTTT.

This chain joins TRBV18 and TRBJ2-1; the match to TRBD2 covers 11 bases. This CDR3 contains 18 residues. V shed 2 bases, J shed 9 bases, and the junction held 15 bases outside the gene matches. Germline V lookup: CDR1 KGHSH, CDR2 LQKENI. CDR3 sequence reads: CASSPVPSLTSGNSEQFF. CDR3 nucleotides: TGTGCCAGCTCACCAGTCCCCTCTCTGACTAGCGGGAATAGTGAGCAGTTCTTC.

The chain joins TRBV29-1 to TRBJ1-2; possible D gene TRBD1, 5 bases. The V gene lost 3 bases and the J gene lost 8 bases, with 16 bases spanning the gap. CDR1 is SQVTM and CDR2 is ANQGSEA in the germline V gene. The CDR3 totals 13 residues. CDR3 in amino acids: CSVESRAGLGYTF. In DNA, the CDR3 is TGCAGCGTTGAGTCCCGTGCGGGGCTAGGCTACACCTTC.

The gene calls are TRBV3-1 (or the pseudogene TRBV3-2) and TRBJ2-5; 10 bases match TRBD2. The CDR3 has 14 amino acids. Germline-derived CDR1 and CDR2 are LGHDT and YNNKEL (reference sequence). The V and J ends lost 8 bases and 5 bases, in that order; junction bases with no gene match: 8. The CDR3 nucleotides are TGTGCCAGCGAGCAGCGGGGGGGCCTTGAGACCCAGTACTTC. Amino acid sequence: CASEQRGGLETQYF.

This clone was observed once. The J gene is TRBJ2-1, the V gene TRBV9, with D possibly TRBD2 on 6 matching bases. The germline CDR1 and CDR2 sequences are SGDLS and YYNGEE. The CDR3 covers 16 residues. Trimming stripped 0 bases from V and 5 bases from J, with 15 bases between. As DNA, the CDR3 is TGTGCCAGCAGCGTAGCTGTAGGAGGGTCCAACAATGAGCAGTTCTTC. Translating gives CASSVAVGGSNNEQFF. Full variable domain (outside the CDR3, taken from reference TRBV9 and TRBJ2-1): DSGVTQTPKHLITATGQRVTLRCSPRSGDLSVYWYQQSLDQGLQFLIQYYNGEERAKGNILERFSAQQFPDLHSELNLSSLELGDSALYFCASSVAVGGSNNEQFFGPGTRLTVL.

This chain connects TRBV11-2 to TRBJ1-2, with D hard to call. Germline CDR1 SGHAT, CDR2 FQNNGV. The CDR3 is 12 residues long. V dropped 1 base and J dropped 7 bases, with 7 bases sitting between them. CDR3 residues: CASSLGARGYTF. The CDR3 DNA reads as TGTGCCAGCAGCTTAGGGGCCCGTGGCTACACCTTC.

The chain joins TRBV6-6 to TRBJ2-3; D is unclear. The CDR3 spans 14 residues. Germline CDR1 reads MNHNY; CDR2 reads SVGAGI (reference sequence). Deletions cut 5 bases from V and 5 bases from J, with 14 bases between. CDR3 in DNA: TGTGCCAGCAGTCGCTCCAATATAGAAGATACGCAGTATTTT. This sequence encodes CASSRSNIEDTQYF.

V usage is TRBV19 and J usage is TRBJ1-2; no clear D. With 5 bases removed from V and 9 bases from J, the gap between germline ends came to 13 bases. This CDR3 is built from 12 residues. CDR1 is LNHDA and CDR2 is SQIVND in the germline V gene (reference sequence). CDR3 amino acids: CASSAGLGSYTF. The CDR3 nucleotides read TGTGCCAGTAGTGCGGGGTTGGGGAGCTACACCTTC. The full variable domain, completed using reference TRBV19 and TRBJ1-2, is DGGITQSPKYLFRKEGQNVTLSCEQNLNHDAMYWYRQDPGQGLRLIYYSQIVNDFQKGDIAEGYSVSREKKESFPLTVTSAQKNPTAFYLCASSAGLGSYTFGSGTRLTVV.

The chain couples TRBV19 to TRBJ2-5; TRBD1 matches 12 bases. Per the germline V gene, CDR1 is LNHDA and CDR2 is SQIVND (reference sequence). V gave up 1 base and J gave up 5 bases; unmatched junction bases: 5. The CDR3 contains 16 residues. The CDR3, as DNA: TGTGCCAGTAGTATAGGAGGGACAGGGGGCTCGGAGACCCAGTACTTC. This encodes CASSIGGTGGSETQYF.

The chain combines TRBV6-1 with TRBJ1-5; D unclear. Trimming removed 2 bases from V and 5 bases from J, with 7 bases in between. The CDR3 contains 13 residues. CDR1 and CDR2 from the germline V gene are MNHNS and SASEGT. The CDR3 here is CASSENRDQPQHF. In DNA form, the CDR3 reads TGTGCCAGCAGTGAAAATAGAGATCAGCCCCAGCATTTT.

This sequence joins TRBV6-2 or TRBV6-3 and TRBJ2-5, with TRBD2 matching over 9 bases. V was clipped by 2 bases and J by 4 bases; unmatched bases: 8. The germline gives CDR1 MNHEY, CDR2 SVGEGT. The CDR3 covers 16 residues. DNA of the CDR3: TGTGCCAGCAGTTACAGGTTTAGCGGGGGCACAGAGACCCAGTACTTC. Translating it yields CASSYRFSGGTETQYF.